The clone carrying this T cell receptor (beta chain) appeared a single time. Germline V lookup: CDR1 SGDLS, CDR2 YYNGEE. V gave up 3 bases and J gave up 7 bases; unmatched junction bases: 8. CDR3 length: 15 amino acids. The sample originates from a study of technical replicates of blood from several donors. Method: immunoSEQ multiplex PCR; TCRdb's copy keeps in-frame clones and lacks some. Among some 89,000 clones listed, 85% to 95% were seen once. The material sequenced was T cells isolated from PBMCs. The receptor was isolated from a human donor in good health. The V and J genes are TRBV9 and TRBJ2-1; 9 nucleotides line up with TRBD1. CDR3 nucleotide sequence: TGTGCCAGCAGCGCCCCACAGGGGGCGGTTAATGAGCAGTTCTTC. Translating it yields CASSAPQGAVNEQFF.